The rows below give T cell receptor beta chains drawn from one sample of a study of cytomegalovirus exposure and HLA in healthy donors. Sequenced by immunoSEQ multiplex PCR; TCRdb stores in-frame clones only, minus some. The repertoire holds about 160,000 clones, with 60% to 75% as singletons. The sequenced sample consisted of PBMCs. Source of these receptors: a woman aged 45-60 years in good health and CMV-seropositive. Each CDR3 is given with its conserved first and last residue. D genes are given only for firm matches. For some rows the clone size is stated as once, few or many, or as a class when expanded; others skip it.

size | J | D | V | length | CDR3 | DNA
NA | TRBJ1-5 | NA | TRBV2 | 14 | CASSDPRGNQPQHF | TGTGCCAGCAGTGATCCGAGGGGCAATCAGCCCCAGCATTTT
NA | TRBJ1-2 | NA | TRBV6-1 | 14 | CASSEVQGRYGYTF | TGTGCCAGCAGTGAAGTGCAGGGCCGCTATGGCTACACCTTC
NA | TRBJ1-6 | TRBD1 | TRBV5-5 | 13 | CASSFGTALPLHF | TGTGCCAGCAGCTTTGGGACAGCACTACCCCTCCACTTT
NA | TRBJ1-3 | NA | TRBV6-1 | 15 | CASSEIPGSGNTIYF | TGTGCCAGCAGTGAAATCCCGGGCTCTGGAAACACCATATATTTT
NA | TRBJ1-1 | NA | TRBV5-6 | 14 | CASSLLGANTEAFF | TGTGCCAGCAGCTTGCTAGGGGCGAACACTGAAGCTTTCTTT
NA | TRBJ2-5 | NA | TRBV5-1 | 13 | CASSQSGRGTQYF | TGCGCCAGCAGCCAGAGCGGTAGAGGGACCCAGTACTTC
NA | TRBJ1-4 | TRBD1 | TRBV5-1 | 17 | CASSLLGQGAGGEKLFF | TGCGCCAGCAGCTTGTTGGGACAGGGGGCTGGTGGTGAAAAACTGTTTTTT
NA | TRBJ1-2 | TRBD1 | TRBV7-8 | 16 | CASSLAPQGEFRGYTF | TGTGCCAGCAGCTTAGCCCCTCAGGGGGAGTTTCGGGGCTACACCTTC
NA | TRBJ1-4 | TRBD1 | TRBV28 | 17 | CASSLGTGGPTNEKLFF | TGTGCCAGCAGTTTAGGGACAGGGGGCCCAACTAATGAAAAACTGTTTTTT
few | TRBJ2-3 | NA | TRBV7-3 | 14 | CASSLNGWTDTQYF | TGTGCCAGCAGCTTAAACGGTTGGACAGATACGCAGTATTTT
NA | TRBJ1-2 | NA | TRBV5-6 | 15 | CASSPTVPGPYGYTF | TGTGCCAGCAGCCCTACAGTTCCCGGCCCCTATGGCTACACCTTC
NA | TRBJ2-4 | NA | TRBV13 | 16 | CASSLARAVAKNIQYF | TGTGCCAGCAGCTTAGCGAGAGCGGTAGCCAAAAACATTCAGTACTTC
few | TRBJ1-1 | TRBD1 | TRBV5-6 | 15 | CASSFLDRANTEAFF | TGTGCCAGCAGTTTTTTGGACAGGGCGAACACTGAAGCTTTCTTT
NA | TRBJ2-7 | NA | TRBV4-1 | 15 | CASSQEWGSPYEQYF | TGCGCCAGCAGCCAAGAATGGGGCAGCCCCTACGAGCAGTACTTC
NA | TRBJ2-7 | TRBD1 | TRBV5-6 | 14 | CASSSGTGLGEQYF | TGTGCCAGCAGCTCCGGGACAGGGCTGGGGGAGCAGTACTTC
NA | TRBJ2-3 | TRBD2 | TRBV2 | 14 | CASSAGLDTDTQYF | TGTGCCAGCAGCGCCGGACTAGACACAGATACGCAGTATTTT
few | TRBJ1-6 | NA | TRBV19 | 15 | CASSIRPEAYSPLHF | TGTGCCAGTAGTATACGGCCAGAGGCCTATTCACCCCTCCACTTT
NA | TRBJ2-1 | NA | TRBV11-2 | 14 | CASSLQLIRNEQFF | TGTGCCAGCAGCTTACAGCTAATCAGGAATGAGCAGTTCTTC
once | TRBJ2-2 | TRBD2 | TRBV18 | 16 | CASSPSGLPNTGELFF | TGTGCCAGCTCACCATCGGGACTACCGAACACCGGGGAGCTGTTTTTT
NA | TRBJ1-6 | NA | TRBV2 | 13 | CASSLLFNSPLHF | TGTGCCAGCAGTTTACTGTTTAATTCACCCCTCCACTTT
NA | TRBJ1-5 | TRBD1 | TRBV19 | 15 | CASSIRQGLGQPQHF | TGTGCCAGTAGTATCCGACAGGGACTGGGTCAGCCCCAGCATTTT
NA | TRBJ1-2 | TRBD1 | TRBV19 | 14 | CASSMGTGESGYTF | TGTGCCAGTAGTATGGGTACAGGGGAGTCTGGCTACACCTTC
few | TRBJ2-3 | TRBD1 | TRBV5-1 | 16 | CASSLVATGAKDTQYF | TGCGCCAGCAGCTTGGTGGCGACAGGGGCTAAAGATACGCAGTATTTT
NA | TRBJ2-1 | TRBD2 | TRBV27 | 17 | CASSLNSGLAGGREQFF | TGTGCCAGCAGTTTAAATTCCGGACTAGCGGGGGGGCGTGAGCAGTTCTTC
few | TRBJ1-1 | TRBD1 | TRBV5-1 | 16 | CASSYLGGQGDTEAFF | TGCGCCAGCAGTTACTTAGGGGGACAGGGGGACACTGAAGCTTTCTTT
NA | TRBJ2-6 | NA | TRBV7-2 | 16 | CASSQPQGSGANVLTF | TGTGCCAGCAGCCAACCACAGGGCTCTGGGGCCAACGTCCTGACTTTC
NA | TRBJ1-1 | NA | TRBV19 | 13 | CASSSRENTEAFF | TGTGCCAGTAGTAGCCGCGAGAACACTGAAGCTTTCTTT
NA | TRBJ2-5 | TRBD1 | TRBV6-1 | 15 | CASSARNRGQETQYF | TGTGCCAGCAGTGCCCGAAACAGGGGGCAAGAGACCCAGTACTTC
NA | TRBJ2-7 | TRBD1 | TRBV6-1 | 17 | CASSEFQAMVQGYEQYF | TGTGCCAGCAGTGAATTTCAGGCGATGGTACAGGGGTACGAGCAGTACTTC
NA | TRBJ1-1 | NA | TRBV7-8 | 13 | CASSPPAGTEAFF | TGTGCCAGCAGTCCCCCCGCAGGTACTGAAGCTTTCTTT
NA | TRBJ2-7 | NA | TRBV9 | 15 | CASSVGISKEYEQYF | TGTGCCAGCAGCGTAGGCATTAGTAAAGAGTACGAGCAGTACTTC
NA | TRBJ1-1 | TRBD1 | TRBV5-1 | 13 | CASSGGQGRLAFF | TGCGCCAGCAGCGGAGGACAGGGCCGGCTAGCTTTCTTT
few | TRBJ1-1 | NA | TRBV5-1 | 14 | CASSPGSMNTEAFF | TGCGCCAGCAGCCCGGGATCTATGAACACTGAAGCTTTCTTT
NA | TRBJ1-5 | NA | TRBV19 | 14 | CASADRSLDQPQHF | TGTGCCAGTGCGGACAGAAGCTTGGATCAGCCCCAGCATTTT
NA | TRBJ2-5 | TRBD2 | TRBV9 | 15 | CASSVETSGQETQYF | TGTGCCAGCAGCGTAGAGACTAGCGGGCAAGAGACCCAGTACTTC
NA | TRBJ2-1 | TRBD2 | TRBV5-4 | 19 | CASSLESGGAQRAYNEQFF | TGTGCCAGCAGCTTGGAAAGCGGGGGGGCTCAAAGGGCCTACAATGAGCAGTTCTTC
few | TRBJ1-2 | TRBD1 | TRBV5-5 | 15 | CASSLEPGTGGGYTF | TGTGCCAGCAGCTTGGAGCCCGGGACAGGGGGTGGCTACACCTTC
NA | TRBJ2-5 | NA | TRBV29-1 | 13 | CSVGAGLQETQYF | TGCAGCGTGGGGGCGGGTCTGCAAGAGACCCAGTACTTC
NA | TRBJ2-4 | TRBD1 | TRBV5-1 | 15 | CASSYGQGARNIQYF | TGCGCCAGCAGTTACGGACAGGGGGCCAGAAACATTCAGTACTTC
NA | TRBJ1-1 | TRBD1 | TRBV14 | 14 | CASSLGTANTEAFF | TGTGCCAGCAGCCTAGGGACAGCGAACACTGAAGCTTTCTTT
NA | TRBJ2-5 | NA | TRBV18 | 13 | CASSQQGQETQYF | TGTGCCAGCTCACAACAGGGCCAAGAGACCCAGTACTTC
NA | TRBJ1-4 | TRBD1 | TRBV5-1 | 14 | CASSSGQGDEKLFF | TGCGCCAGCAGCAGCGGACAGGGCGATGAAAAACTGTTTTTT
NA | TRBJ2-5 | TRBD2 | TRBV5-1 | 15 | CASSLGGGAGETQYF | TGCGCCAGCAGCTTAGGCGGGGGGGCAGGTGAGACCCAGTACTTC
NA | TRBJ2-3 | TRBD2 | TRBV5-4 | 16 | CASSKRLAGTTDTQYF | TGTGCCAGCAGCAAAAGACTAGCGGGGACCACAGATACGCAGTATTTT
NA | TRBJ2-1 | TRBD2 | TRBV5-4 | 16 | CASSSETSGGGNEQFF | TGTGCCAGCAGCTCCGAGACTAGCGGGGGGGGAAATGAGCAGTTCTTC
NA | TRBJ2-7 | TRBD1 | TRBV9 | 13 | CASSGGDSYEQYF | TGTGCCAGCAGCGGTGGGGACAGCTACGAGCAGTACTTC
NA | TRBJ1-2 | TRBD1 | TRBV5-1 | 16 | CASSLGWDRGNYGYTF | TGCGCCAGCAGCTTGGGTTGGGACAGGGGAAACTATGGCTACACCTTC
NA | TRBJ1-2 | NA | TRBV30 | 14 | CAWSVEGSPYGYTF | TGTGCCTGGAGTGTAGAGGGTTCCCCCTATGGCTACACCTTC
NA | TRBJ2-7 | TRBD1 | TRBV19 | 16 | CASSKSWDRYSYEQYF | TGTGCCAGTAGTAAGTCGTGGGACAGATACTCCTACGAGCAGTACTTC
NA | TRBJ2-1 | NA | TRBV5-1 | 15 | CASSLAPPGSPEQFF | TGCGCCAGCAGCTTGGCCCCGCCGGGGTCGCCTGAGCAGTTCTTC
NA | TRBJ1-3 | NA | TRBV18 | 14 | CASSGLSSGNTIYF | TGTGCCAGCTCGGGCCTTAGCTCTGGAAACACCATATATTTT
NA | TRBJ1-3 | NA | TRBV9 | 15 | CASSSRQDSGNTIYF | TGTGCCAGCAGCTCAAGACAGGACTCTGGAAACACCATATATTTT
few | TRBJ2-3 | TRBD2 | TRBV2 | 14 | CASRAGTIADTQYF | TGTGCCAGCAGAGCCGGGACTATTGCCGATACGCAGTATTTT
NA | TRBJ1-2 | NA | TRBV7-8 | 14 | CASSLEPGNYGYTF | TGTGCCAGCAGCTTAGAGCCGGGTAACTATGGCTACACCTTC
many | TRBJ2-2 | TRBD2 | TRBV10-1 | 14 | CASSGLAGNGELFF | TGCGCCAGCAGTGGGCTAGCGGGGAACGGGGAGCTGTTTTTT